This TCR beta chain is drawn from a study of graft-versus-host responses after intestinal transplantation (dated by TCRdb to the early 2020s). Regarding the complete study: Recipients received multivisceral, liver-intestinal, or isolated intestinal transplants. Anti-thymocyte globulin induction was given to all recipients, followed by maintenance tacrolimus and steroids for two to four years. After intestinal transplantation, graft-versus-host and host-versus-graft alloreactive T cell clones were followed in the graft, circulation and bone marrow using bulk TCR-beta CDR3 sequencing. Alloreactive clones were identified by sequencing pre-transplant mixed lymphocyte reaction products and comparing them with unstimulated pre-transplant donor and recipient T cells. A cohort of 24 intestinal transplant recipients, including one retransplant, was enrolled, and a few patients lacking pretransplant specimens were excluded. A peak of at least 4% donor T cells among recipient peripheral blood mononuclear cells was the definition used for donor T cell macrochimerism. Instead of going to the commercial service, samples from a few later patients were sequenced in-house on an Illumina MiSeq and processed with MiXCR. What the authors observed across the whole study: Early after transplant, peak levels of circulating GvH clones were found to be associated with declines in HvG clones. High GvH to HvG T cell clonal ratios were observed in the allografts of patients with donor T cell macrochimerism. GvH clones were detected in recipient bone marrow, and some of these GvH clones were observed earlier in ileal mucosa or blood, consistent with an intestinal mucosal origin. The conclusions were limited by the relatively low number and heterogeneity of the intestinal transplant patients.

This clone was found once. Its antigen has not been determined. Per-base quality was not reported, and no clone a single base away is much larger than it. Other nucleotide sequences from this sample produce the same CDR3. According to the study, the label for this sample's time point signals: cells obtained before transplantation from donor or recipient. CD3+CD4+ and CD3+CD8+ populations were FACS-sorted from unstimulated pre-transplant donor and recipient cells taken from spleen or lymph nodes. The library was made by the immunoSEQ multiplex PCR assay. In most patients, genomic DNA was isolated using the Qiagen DNeasy Blood and Tissue Kit and sent frozen to Adaptive Biotechnologies for TCR sequencing. For most patients, genomic DNA was subjected to high-throughput TCR-beta CDR3 sequencing by Adaptive Biotechnologies. In the authors' own workflow: Adaptive's ImmunoSEQ software was the source of the TCR sequencing data for 18 patients, while a few other patients were processed with MiXCR and VDJtools. To correct CD4 versus CD8 sorting errors, any sequence found in both subsets at a frequency ratio below 5:1 was removed. CDR3 nucleotide sequences shared between donor and recipient were removed because the origin of such sequences could not be assigned. To count as alloreactive, a clone needed at least 2-fold expansion over unstimulated cells and a minimum CFSE-low frequency of 0.002% (template counts) or 0.001% (read counts). Mappable clones were those detected in sequenced pre-transplant spleen, lymph node, or MLR CFSE-low populations of the donor or recipient. Cumulative frequency of alloreactive clones was calculated as a percentage of all sequences weighted by copy number. This immuneACCESS table, as held by TCRdb, lists in-frame sequences with V and J called but not all clones. Of the missing ones, under half trace to an unresolved V gene in checked studies; the others have no known cause. V and J calls and clone size follow that table, whereas D and trimming were derived from the DNA. The sample data list over 100,000 clones, and over 85% of these were observed just once. Approximately 0.11% of the sample comes from the top ten.

The CDR3 goes from the cysteine to the phenylalanine over 11 residues. Of all the DNA, just the CDR3 is kept, 33 bases in frame from base 1. Sequences SGHRS (CDR1) and YFSETQ (CDR2) are obtained from the germline V gene. The junction carries 3 bases between V and J, which are trimmed by 1 base and 4 bases respectively. The sequence is built from TRBV5-1 and TRBJ2-7, with no confident D gene call. This TCR was sampled from a human donor who received an intestinal transplant. The sequencing used unstimulated CD4+ T cells sorted from spleen or lymph node cells, collected before intestinal transplant. CDR3 sequence: CASSLNYEQYF. The DNA sequence is TGCGCCAGCAGCTTGAATTACGAGCAGTACTTC. Full variable domain (CDR3 extended with the reference TRBV5-1 and TRBJ2-7 proteins): KAGVTQTPRYLIKTRGQQVTLSCSPISGHRSVSWYQQTPGQGLQFLFEYFSETQRNKGNFPGRFSGRQFSNSRSEMNVSTLELGDSALYLCASSLNYEQYFGPGTRLTVT.